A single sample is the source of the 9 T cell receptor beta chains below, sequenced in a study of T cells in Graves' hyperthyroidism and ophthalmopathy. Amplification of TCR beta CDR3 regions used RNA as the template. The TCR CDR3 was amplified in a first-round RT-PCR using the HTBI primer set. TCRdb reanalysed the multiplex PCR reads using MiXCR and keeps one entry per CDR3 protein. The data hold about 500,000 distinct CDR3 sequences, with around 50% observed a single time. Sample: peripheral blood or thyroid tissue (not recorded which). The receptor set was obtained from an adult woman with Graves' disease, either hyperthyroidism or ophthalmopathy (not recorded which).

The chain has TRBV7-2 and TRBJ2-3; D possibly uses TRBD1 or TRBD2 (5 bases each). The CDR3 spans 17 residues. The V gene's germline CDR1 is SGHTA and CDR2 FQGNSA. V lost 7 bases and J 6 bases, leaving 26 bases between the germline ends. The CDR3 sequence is CASTYRWRRLGADTQYF. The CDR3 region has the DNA TGTGCCAGCACCTATAGGTGGAGGCGGCTAGGGGCGGATACGCAGTATTTT.

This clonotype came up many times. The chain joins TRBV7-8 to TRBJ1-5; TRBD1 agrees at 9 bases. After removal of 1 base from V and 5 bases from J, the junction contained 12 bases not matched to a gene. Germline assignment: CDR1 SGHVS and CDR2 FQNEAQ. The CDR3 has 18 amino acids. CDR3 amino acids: CASSLGTPGQGGYQPQHF. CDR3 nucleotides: TGTGCCAGCAGCTTAGGAACTCCGGGACAGGGAGGTTATCAGCCCCAGCATTTT.

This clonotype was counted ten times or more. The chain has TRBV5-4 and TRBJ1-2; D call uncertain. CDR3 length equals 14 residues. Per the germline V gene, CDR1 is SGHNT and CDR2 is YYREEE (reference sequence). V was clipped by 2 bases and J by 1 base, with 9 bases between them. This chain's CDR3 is CASSLLDINYGYTF. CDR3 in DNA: TGTGCCAGCAGCTTACTCGACATTAACTATGGCTACACCTTC.

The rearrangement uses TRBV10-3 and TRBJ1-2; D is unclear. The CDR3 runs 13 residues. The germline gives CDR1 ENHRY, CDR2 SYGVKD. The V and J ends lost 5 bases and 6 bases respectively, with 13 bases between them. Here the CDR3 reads CAISYSPGDGYTF. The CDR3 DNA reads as TGTGCCATCAGTTATTCACCAGGCGATGGCTACACCTTC.

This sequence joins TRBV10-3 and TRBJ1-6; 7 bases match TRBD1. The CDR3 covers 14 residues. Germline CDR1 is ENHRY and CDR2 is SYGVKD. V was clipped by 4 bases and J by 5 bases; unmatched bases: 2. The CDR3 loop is CAISGDSNNSPLHF. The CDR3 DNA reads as TGTGCCATCAGTGGGGACAGTAATAATTCACCCCTCCACTTT.

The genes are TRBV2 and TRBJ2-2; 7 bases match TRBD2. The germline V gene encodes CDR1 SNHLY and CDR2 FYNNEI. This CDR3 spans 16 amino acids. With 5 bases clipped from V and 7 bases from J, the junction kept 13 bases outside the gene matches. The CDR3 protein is CASSIRDPTGGGELFF. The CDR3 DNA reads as TGTGCCAGCAGTATCCGGGACCCCACGGGAGGCGGGGAGCTGTTTTTT. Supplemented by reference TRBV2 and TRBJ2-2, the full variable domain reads EPEVTQTPSHQVTQMGQEVILRCVPISNHLYFYWYRQILGQKVEFLVSFYNNEISEKSEIFDDQFSVERPDGSNFTLKIRSTKLEDSAMYFCASSIRDPTGGGELFFGEGSRLTVL.

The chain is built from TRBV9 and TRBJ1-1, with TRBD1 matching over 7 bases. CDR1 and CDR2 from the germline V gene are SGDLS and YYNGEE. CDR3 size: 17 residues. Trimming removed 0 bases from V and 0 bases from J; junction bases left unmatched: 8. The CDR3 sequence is CASSVGGQELVNTEAFF. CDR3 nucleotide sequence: TGTGCCAGCAGCGTAGGTGGACAGGAATTAGTGAACACTGAAGCTTTCTTT.

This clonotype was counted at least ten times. The chain's CDR3 is CASRTTGTYEQYF. CDR3 nucleotide sequence: TGTGCCAGCAGGACCACAGGTACCTACGAGCAGTACTTC. This rearrangement joins TRBV6-5 to TRBJ2-7, with a weak D call TRBD1 (5 bases). Trimming removed 6 bases from V and 2 bases from J, with 11 bases in between. Per germline, CDR1 MNHEY and CDR2 SVGAGI. This CDR3 comprises 13 residues.

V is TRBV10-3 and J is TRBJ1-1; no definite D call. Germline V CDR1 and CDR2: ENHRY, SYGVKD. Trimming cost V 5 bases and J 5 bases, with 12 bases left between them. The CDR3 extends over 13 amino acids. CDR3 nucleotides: TGTGCCATCAGTCCTTCTGCAGGAACTGAAGCTTTCTTT. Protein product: CAISPSAGTEAFF.